This passage covers 32 T cell receptor beta chains from one sample sequenced in a study of T cell changes during pregnancy in multiple sclerosis. Generated by immunoSEQ multiplex PCR, the TCRdb table keeps only in-frame clones and is missing some. The data hold 40,000 or so clones, with 90% observed a single time. Sequencing was performed on CD4+ T cells from peripheral blood mononuclear cells, taken in the first trimester of pregnancy. The source of these receptors is a female donor in good health, enrolled as a control in a pregnancy study.

J is TRBJ2-3 and V is TRBV2; maybe TRBD2 (7 bases). Germline V gene data show CDR1 as SNHLY and CDR2 as FYNNEI. Trimming removed 3 bases from V and 4 bases from J, with 14 bases in between. The CDR3 runs 15 residues. Here the CDR3 reads CASSEGGGWADTQYF. As DNA, the CDR3 is TGTGCCAGCAGTGAGGGGGGGGGCTGGGCAGATACGCAGTATTTT.

The chain recombines TRBV4-3 with TRBJ1-2; D perhaps matches TRBD1 (5 bases). The V end was cut by 0 bases, the J end by 1 base, with 12 bases between. The CDR3 is made up of 16 amino acids. Germline V gene lookup returns CDR1 LGHNA and CDR2 YSLEER. CDR3 in amino acids: CASSQDWDWGNYGYTF. The CDR3 region has the DNA TGCGCCAGCAGCCAAGATTGGGACTGGGGTAACTATGGCTACACCTTC.

The chain employs TRBV7-8 and TRBJ2-5; 10 nucleotides line up with TRBD1. The germline V gene has CDR1 SGHVS and CDR2 FQNEAQ. The CDR3 runs to 15 residues. With V trimmed by 3 bases and J by 1 base, 2 bases remained unmatched. The CDR3 region is CASSFGQGVQETQYF. CDR3 coding DNA: TGTGCCAGCAGCTTCGGACAGGGGGTCCAAGAGACCCAGTACTTC.

J is TRBJ2-2 and V is TRBV12-5; 7 bases map to TRBD2. CDR3 length: 13 amino acids. Germline-derived CDR1 and CDR2 are LGHNT and FRNRAP. V lost 11 bases to trimming and J lost 0 bases; unmatched junction nucleotides: 3. The CDR3 sequence: CAGGGPNTGELFF. The DNA for the CDR3 is TGTGCTGGCGGGGGTCCGAACACCGGGGAGCTGTTTTTT.

The chain combines TRBV10-3 with TRBJ1-1, with 7 bases identical to TRBD1. The germline V gene has CDR1 ENHRY and CDR2 SYGVKD. The V segment lost 10 bases and the J segment 0 bases; nucleotides outside the gene matches: 5. This CDR3 region has 13 residues. CDR3 loop: CATRGAVNTEAFF. DNA for the CDR3: TGTGCCACCAGGGGGGCGGTGAACACTGAAGCTTTCTTT.

V is TRBV4-1 and J is TRBJ2-5; D may be TRBD2 (6 bases). Trimming stripped 1 base from V and 4 bases from J, with 19 bases between. The CDR3 spans 17 residues. From germline, CDR1 is MGHRA and CDR2 YSYEKL. In DNA form, the CDR3 reads TGCGCCAGCAGCCAAGTAGGGGCAGGGAGGTCGGGAGAGACCCAGTACTTC. Its translation: CASSQVGAGRSGETQYF.

This clone was recorded a few times. J is TRBJ1-1 and V is TRBV7-3; 9 positions match TRBD1. The CDR3 is made up of 13 amino acids. Per the germline V gene, CDR1 is SGHTA and CDR2 is FQGTGA. Trimming cost V 3 bases and J 4 bases; bases outside gene matches: 0. The CDR3, as DNA: TGTGCCAGCAGCTTGACAGGGGGCACTGAAGCTTTCTTT. Its translation is CASSLTGGTEAFF.

The V call is TRBV6-6, the J call TRBJ1-1; D is undetermined. Germline assignment: CDR1 MNHNY and CDR2 SVGAGI (reference sequence). V lost 3 bases to trimming and J lost 2 bases, with 10 bases between them. The CDR3 spans 14 residues. In DNA form, the CDR3 reads TGTGCCAGCAGTTATCGCACAGAAAACACTGAAGCTTTCTTT. This gives the protein CASSYRTENTEAFF.

V is TRBV7-2 and J is TRBJ1-3, with no clear D. V shed 1 base and J shed 0 bases, with 10 bases lying between them. This CDR3 is built from 16 residues. Germline-derived CDR1 and CDR2 are SGHTA and FQGNSA. The CDR3 DNA follows: TGTGCCAGCAGCTTAGTTGCGGCGATCTCTGGAAACACCATATATTTT. Translated, it gives CASSLVAAISGNTIYF.

This clone has just one count. The chain joins TRBV5-4 to TRBJ2-1; D is possibly TRBD1 (5 bases). CDR1 SGHNT and CDR2 YYREEE come from the germline V gene (reference sequence). CDR3 length equals 13 residues. Deletions cut 3 bases from V and 8 bases from J, with 12 bases between. The CDR3 DNA sequence: TGTGCCAGCAGCTCCTACGACAGCGATGAGCAGTTCTTC. Amino acids: CASSSYDSDEQFF.

The chain recombines TRBV5-6 with TRBJ1-2; tentatively, D is TRBD1 (5 bases). Germline V gene data show CDR1 as SGHDT and CDR2 as YYEEEE. V shed 2 bases and J shed 0 bases, with 11 bases lying between them. The CDR3 totals 15 residues. The chain's CDR3 is CASSFRARANYGYTF. The CDR3 DNA sequence: TGTGCCAGCAGCTTCAGGGCGAGAGCTAACTATGGCTACACCTTC.

This chain links TRBV4-2 with TRBJ1-4, with 8 bases lining up with TRBD1. J was trimmed by 8 bases and V by 2 bases; bases with no gene match: 7. The CDR3 covers 15 residues. Per germline, CDR1 LGHNA and CDR2 YNFKEQ. CDR3 DNA sequence: TGTGCCAGCAGCCAACTAGGGGACAGGAGGGAAAAACTGTTTTTT. Its translation is CASSQLGDRREKLFF.

The CDR3 DNA sequence: TGTGCCAGCAGCTTATTAGGGACAGGGGGTTGGGAGACCCAGTACTTC. Translation gives CASSLLGTGGWETQYF. The rearrangement uses TRBV7-2 and TRBJ2-5, with TRBD1 matching over 11 bases. This CDR3 has 16 residues. The germline V gene has CDR1 SGHTA and CDR2 FQGNSA. Trimming took 2 bases from V and 5 from J; bases not matched to a gene: 7.

This rearrangement joins TRBV7-9 to TRBJ1-2, with 9 bases aligning to TRBD1. Germline CDR1 reads SEHNR; CDR2 reads FQNEAQ (reference sequence). This CDR3 is 13 amino acids long. With V trimmed by 1 base and J by 8 bases, 2 bases remained unmatched. CDR3 in amino acids: CASSLVDRGGYTF. CDR3 sequence (DNA): TGTGCCAGCAGCTTAGTGGACAGGGGCGGCTACACCTTC.

The chain couples TRBV4-2 to TRBJ2-7, with 9 bases that match TRBD1. This CDR3 has 15 residues. Trimming took 1 base from V and 3 from J; bases not matched to a gene: 4. Germline V CDR1 and CDR2: LGHNA, YNFKEQ. CDR3 region: CASSQGDRVGYEQYF. CDR3 bases: TGTGCCAGCAGCCAAGGGGACAGGGTTGGCTACGAGCAGTACTTC.

This chain links TRBV30 with TRBJ1-6; TRBD1 matches 8 bases. This CDR3 comprises 13 residues. With 1 base clipped from V and 9 bases from J, the junction kept 2 bases outside the gene matches. Germline V gives CDR1 GTSNPN, CDR2 SVGIG (reference sequence). The CDR3 is CAWSGDRSSPLHF. As DNA, the CDR3 is TGTGCCTGGAGTGGGGACAGGAGTTCACCCCTCCACTTT.

This clone was counted once. The rearrangement joins TRBV28 to TRBJ1-1; 10 bases agree with TRBD1. The V gene's germline CDR1 is MDHEN and CDR2 SYDVKM. The CDR3 consists of 15 residues. Unmatched junction bases numbered 5, after V lost 2 bases and J lost 5 bases. DNA of the CDR3: TGTGCCAGCAGTTTAACCAGACAGGGGGCGACTGAAGCTTTCTTT. Translating gives CASSLTRQGATEAFF.

The chain carries TRBV9 and TRBJ2-6; no clear D gene. Looked up from germline, CDR1 is SGDLS and CDR2 is YYNGEE. The CDR3 totals 14 residues. V lost 0 bases to trimming and J lost 2 bases, with 3 bases between them. The chain's CDR3 is CASSVATGANVLTF. Written as DNA, the CDR3 is TGTGCCAGCAGCGTAGCAACTGGGGCCAACGTCCTGACTTTC.

V usage is TRBV11-1 and J usage is TRBJ2-3, with D unclear. The CDR3 is made up of 14 amino acids. Germline V gene lookup returns CDR1 SGHAT and CDR2 FQDESV (reference sequence). With 1 base removed from V and 3 bases from J, the gap between germline ends came to 8 bases. Written as DNA, the CDR3 is TGTGCCAGCAGCTTAGTCCGCGGAACAGATACGCAGTATTTT. Amino acids: CASSLVRGTDTQYF. The whole variable domain, filled in from reference TRBV11-1 and TRBJ2-3, reads EAEVAQSPRYKITEKSQAVAFWCDPISGHATLYWYRQILGQGPELLVQFQDESVVDDSQLPKDRFSAERLKGVDSTLKIQPAELGDSAMYLCASSLVRGTDTQYFGPGTRLTVL.

Turning to this clone: Other DNA sequences in this specimen translate into the identical CDR3. The genes are TRBV4-3 and TRBJ2-3; TRBD2 agrees at 13 bases. V shed 6 bases, J shed 2 bases, and the junction held 5 bases outside the gene matches. CDR3 length: 16 amino acids. The germline CDR1 and CDR2 sequences are LGHNA and YSLEER. CDR3 nucleotide sequence: TGCGCCAGCAGTCGCGGGACTAGCGGGGCCACAGATACGCAGTATTTT. Protein sequence: CASSRGTSGATDTQYF.

The rearrangement joins TRBV30 to TRBJ2-5; D gene ambiguous. This CDR3 spans 12 amino acids. V was pared by 0 bases and J by 5 bases, with 7 bases between. In germline, CDR1 is GTSNPN, CDR2 SVGIG (reference sequence). Here the CDR3 DNA reads TGTGCCTGGAGTGTGGTACGGGAGACCCAGTACTTC. This encodes CAWSVVRETQYF. Looking up the rest from reference TRBV30 and TRBJ2-5 gives the full variable domain: SQTIHQWPATLVQPVGSPLSLECTVEGTSNPNLYWYRQAAGRGLQLLFYSVGIGQISSEVPQNLSASRPQDRQFILSSKKLLLSDSGFYLCAWSVVRETQYFGPGTRLLVL.

The V gene is TRBV18, the J gene TRBJ1-5, with 8 positions matching TRBD1. Germline V lookup: CDR1 KGHSH, CDR2 LQKENI. Losses at the gene ends were 2 bases for V and 6 bases for J; bases not matched to a gene: 0. This CDR3 is 13 amino acids long. The CDR3 coding sequence is TGTGCCAGCTCACCAACAGGGGGTCAGCCCCAGCATTTT. Translated: CASSPTGGQPQHF. The full variable domain, its missing parts supplied by reference TRBV18 and TRBJ1-5, is NAGVMQNPRHLVRRRGQEARLRCSPMKGHSHVYWYRQLPEEGLKFMVYLQKENIIDESGMPKERFSAEFPKEGPSILRIQQVVRGDSAAYFCASSPTGGQPQHFGDGTRLSIL.

This chain links TRBV28 with TRBJ1-2; 9 bases agree with TRBD1. The CDR3 has 13 amino acids. Germline CDR1 MDHEN, CDR2 SYDVKM. J gave up 7 bases and V 6 bases, and 6 bases lay outside the gene matches. The CDR3 sequence: CASSPGQGPGYTF. Here the CDR3 DNA reads TGTGCCAGCAGCCCGGGACAGGGACCTGGCTACACCTTC.

This sequence joins TRBV5-1 and TRBJ2-6; TRBD1 agrees at 8 bases. CDR1 is SGHRS, CDR2 YFSETQ, per germline. V lost 5 bases and J lost 0; bases outside the gene matches: 10. This CDR3 comprises 18 residues. The CDR3 is CASSPGQGWSSGANVLTF. CDR3 coding DNA: TGCGCCAGCAGTCCCGGACAGGGTTGGAGCTCTGGGGCCAACGTCCTGACTTTC. The full variable domain, in which reference TRBV5-1 and TRBJ2-6 provide the parts outside the CDR3, is KAGVTQTPRYLIKTRGQQVTLSCSPISGHRSVSWYQQTPGQGLQFLFEYFSETQRNKGNFPGRFSGRQFSNSRSEMNVSTLELGDSALYLCASSPGQGWSSGANVLTFGAGSRLTVL.

This chain uses TRBV10-3 with TRBJ1-2, with 7 bases that match TRBD1. J was trimmed by 4 bases and V by 5 bases; bases with no gene match: 7. From germline, CDR1 is ENHRY and CDR2 SYGVKD. CDR3 length equals 14 residues. CDR3 bases: TGTGCCATCAGTAGACAGGGCGGAGGCTATGGCTACACCTTC. Residues: CAISRQGGGYGYTF.

In the case of this clone: The identical CDR3 is also encoded by other nucleotide sequences in the sample. This chain joins TRBV18 and TRBJ2-7; 8 positions match TRBD1. V lost 4 bases, J lost 0 bases, and 5 bases stayed unmatched. CDR3 size: 15 residues. Germline values: CDR1 KGHSH, CDR2 LQKENI. The CDR3 bases are TGTGCCAGCTCACGAGACAGGGGACCCTCCTACGAGCAGTACTTC. This sequence encodes CASSRDRGPSYEQYF.

This clone came up a few times. The chain recombines TRBV7-2 with TRBJ1-5; the D gene is possibly TRBD1 (5 bases). Trimming took 5 bases from V and 3 from J, leaving 20 bases between them. The CDR3 spans 17 residues. The V gene's germline CDR1 is SGHTA and CDR2 FQGNSA. The CDR3 DNA is TGTGCCAGCAGCCAACGCGGGGGGGTTCGGCCCAATCAGCCCCAGCATTTT. Amino acid sequence: CASSQRGGVRPNQPQHF.

This clone was recorded once. This chain's CDR3 is CASSGPNGQGSGNTIYF. CDR3 nucleotides: TGTGCCAGCAGTGGACCCAACGGGCAGGGGTCTGGAAACACCATATATTTT. The chain joins TRBV6-1 to TRBJ1-3, with D possibly matching TRBD1 (6 bases). The CDR3 has 17 residues. The germline CDR1 and CDR2 sequences are MNHNS and SASEGT. V lost 4 bases, J lost 1 base, and 17 bases lay in between.

The chain recombines TRBV4-3 with TRBJ2-4; 7 bases are shared with TRBD2. The length of the CDR3 is 17 residues. V gave up 0 bases and J gave up 0 bases; unmatched junction bases: 5. The germline CDR1 and CDR2 sequences are LGHNA and YSLEER. DNA of the CDR3: TGCGCCAGCAGCCAAGATTTCGGGGGGATAGCCAAAAACATTCAGTACTTC. This translates into CASSQDFGGIAKNIQYF.

The CDR3 DNA is TGCAGTGCTTTCTCCCAAGAGACCCAGTACTTC. Translation: CSAFSQETQYF. This rearrangement joins TRBV20-1 to TRBJ2-5; D call uncertain. V was shortened by 5 bases and J by 1 base, with 5 bases between the two germline ends. The CDR3 contains 11 residues. The germline V gene has CDR1 DFQATT and CDR2 SNEGSKA (reference sequence).

The chain couples TRBV19 to TRBJ1-1; D is perhaps TRBD1 (5 bases). The CDR3 is 14 residues long. CDR1 is LNHDA and CDR2 is SQIVND in the germline V gene (reference sequence). Trimming stripped 7 bases from V and 1 base from J, with 13 bases between. The DNA of the CDR3 is TGTGCCAGTACCCGAGAGACAGCGAACACTGAAGCTTTCTTT. Protein product: CASTRETANTEAFF.

The chain recombines TRBV28 with TRBJ2-1, with 15 bases matching TRBD2. The germline V gene encodes CDR1 MDHEN and CDR2 SYDVKM. After removal of 0 bases from V and 5 bases from J, the junction contained 5 bases not matched to a gene. The CDR3 loop spans 18 amino acids. The CDR3 DNA sequence: TGTGCCAGCAGTTTATGGAGGGGACTAGCGGGGGGACACAATGAGCAGTTCTTC. The encoded protein is CASSLWRGLAGGHNEQFF.